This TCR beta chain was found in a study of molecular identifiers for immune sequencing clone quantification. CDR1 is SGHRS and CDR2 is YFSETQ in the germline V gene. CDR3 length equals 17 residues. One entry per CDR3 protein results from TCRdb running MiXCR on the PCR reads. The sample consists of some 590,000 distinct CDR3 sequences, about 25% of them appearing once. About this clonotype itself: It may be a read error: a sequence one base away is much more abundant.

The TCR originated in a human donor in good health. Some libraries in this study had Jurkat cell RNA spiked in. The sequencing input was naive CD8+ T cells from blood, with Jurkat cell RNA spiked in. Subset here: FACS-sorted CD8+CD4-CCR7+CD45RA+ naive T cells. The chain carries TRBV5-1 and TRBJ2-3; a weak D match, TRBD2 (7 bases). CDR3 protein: CASSLAGGATSTDAQYF. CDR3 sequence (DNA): TGCGCCAGCAGCTTGGCTGGGGGGGCAACTAGCACAGATGCGCAGTATTTT.